The present T cell receptor (beta chain) was sequenced within a study of OX40 agonist ivuxolimab in advanced cancers. Measured with immunoSEQ multiplex PCR; TCRdb has only the in-frame clones, and not every one. The sample has around 89,000 clones, approximately 91% seen once. Individuals having autoimmune disease history or systemic immunosuppression were not enrolled. There are 12 residues in the CDR3. Trimming stripped 1 base from V and 11 bases from J, with 10 bases between. CDR1 SGHNT and CDR2 YENEEA come from the germline V gene. This sample comprised CD4+ or CD8+ T cells sorted from blood, obtained in a trial of the OX40 agonist ivuxolimab. This TCR was recovered from an adult with an advanced solid tumor such as melanoma, head and neck, liver or kidney cancer. The chain carries TRBV11-3 and TRBJ2-3; D is unclear. The CDR3 nucleotides read TGTGCCAGCAGCTTAGGGACCAATAAGCAGTATTTT. Translated, it gives CASSLGTNKQYF. The variable domain in full, with the rest retrieved from reference TRBV11-3 and TRBJ2-3, is EAGVVQSPRYKIIEKKQPVAFWCNPISGHNTLYWYLQNLGQGPELLIRYENEEAVDDSQLPKDRFSAERLKGVDSTLKIQPAELGDSAVYLCASSLGTNKQYFGPGTRLTVL.